The sequence of this TCR beta chain was determined in a study of CD8+ T cells in alopecia areata. Study information: The drug, oral tofacitinib, was given to treated patients at 5 to 10 mg twice daily.

Extracted RNA was reverse transcribed into cDNA, the sequencing template. Clones were read by immunoSEQ multiplex PCR, and TCRdb kept only the in-frame ones, dropping some. Seen here are 210,000 or so clones, roughly 66% observed once, and the top ten hold 1% to 1.5%. The CDR3 covers 15 residues. V lost 6 bases to trimming and J lost 5 bases; unmatched junction nucleotides: 10. CDR1 LGHNA and CDR2 YSLEER come from the germline V gene. The treatment: oral pan-JAK inhibitor, 5-10 mg twice daily. Patients with alopecia areata provided lesional scalp punch biopsies as well as peripheral blood. The chain couples TRBV4-3 to TRBJ2-5, with 9 bases matching TRBD1. This clonotype originated in a human donor with alopecia areata. The material sequenced was CD4+ T cells sorted from blood, taken at week 44, from a patient treated with tofacitinib. CDR3 loop: CASSPGQGIGETQYF. The DNA of the CDR3 is TGCGCCAGCAGTCCAGGACAGGGGATCGGCGAGACCCAGTACTTC.